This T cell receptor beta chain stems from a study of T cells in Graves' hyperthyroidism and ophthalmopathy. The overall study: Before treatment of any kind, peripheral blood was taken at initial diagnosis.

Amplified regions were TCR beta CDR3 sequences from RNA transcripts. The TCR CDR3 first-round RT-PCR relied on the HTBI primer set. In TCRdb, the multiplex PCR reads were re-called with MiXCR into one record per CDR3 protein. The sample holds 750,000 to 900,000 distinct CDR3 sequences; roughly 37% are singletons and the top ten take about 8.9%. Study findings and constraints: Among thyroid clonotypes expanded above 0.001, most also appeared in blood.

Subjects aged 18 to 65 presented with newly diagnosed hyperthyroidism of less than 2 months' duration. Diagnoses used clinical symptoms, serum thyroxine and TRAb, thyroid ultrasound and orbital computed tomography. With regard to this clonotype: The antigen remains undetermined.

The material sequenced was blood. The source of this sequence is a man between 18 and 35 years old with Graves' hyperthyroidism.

CDR3: CASRRDRIYGYTF. The CDR3 DNA is TGTGCCAGCAGACGGGACAGGATATATGGCTACACCTTC. The rearrangement links TRBV7-2 to TRBJ1-2, with 8 bases matching TRBD1. The CDR3 has 13 residues. Trimming took 6 bases from V and 5 from J; bases not matched to a gene: 5. CDR1 SGHTA and CDR2 FQGNSA come from the germline V gene.